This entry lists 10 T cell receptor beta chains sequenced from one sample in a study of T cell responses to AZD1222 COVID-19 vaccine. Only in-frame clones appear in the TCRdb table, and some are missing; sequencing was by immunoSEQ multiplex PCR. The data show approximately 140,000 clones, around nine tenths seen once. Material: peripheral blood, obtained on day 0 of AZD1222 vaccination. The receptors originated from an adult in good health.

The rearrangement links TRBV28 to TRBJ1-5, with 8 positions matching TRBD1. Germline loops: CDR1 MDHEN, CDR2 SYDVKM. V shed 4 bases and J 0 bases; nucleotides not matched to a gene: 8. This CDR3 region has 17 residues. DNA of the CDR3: TGTGCCAGCAGTTCCTGGACAGGGACGGGTAGCAATCAGCCCCAGCATTTT. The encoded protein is CASSSWTGTGSNQPQHF.

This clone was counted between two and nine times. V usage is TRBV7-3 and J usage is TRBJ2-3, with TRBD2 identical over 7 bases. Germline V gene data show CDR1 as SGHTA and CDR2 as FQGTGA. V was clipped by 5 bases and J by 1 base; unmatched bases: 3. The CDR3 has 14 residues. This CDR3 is CASSPSGRTDTQYF. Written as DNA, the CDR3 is TGTGCCAGCAGCCCTAGCGGTCGCACAGATACGCAGTATTTT. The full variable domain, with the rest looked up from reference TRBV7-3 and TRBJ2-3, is GAGVSQTPSNKVTEKGKYVELRCDPISGHTALYWYRQSLGQGPEFLIYFQGTGAADDSGLPNDRFFAVRPEGSVSTLKIQRTERGDSAVYLCASSPSGRTDTQYFGPGTRLTVL.

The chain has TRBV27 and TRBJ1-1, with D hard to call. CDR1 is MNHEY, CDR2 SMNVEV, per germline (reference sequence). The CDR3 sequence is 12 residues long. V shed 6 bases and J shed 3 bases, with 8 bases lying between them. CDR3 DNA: TGTGCCAGCAGGTCAGTGGACACTGAAGCTTTCTTT. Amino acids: CASRSVDTEAFF.

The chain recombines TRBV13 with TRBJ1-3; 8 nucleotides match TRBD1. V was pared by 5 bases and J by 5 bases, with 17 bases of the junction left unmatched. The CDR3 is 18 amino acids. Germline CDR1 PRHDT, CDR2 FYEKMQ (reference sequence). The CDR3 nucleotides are TGTGCCAGCAGCCCCCTCAGAGCCGGGACAGGAAATCGAAACACCATATATTTT. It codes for CASSPLRAGTGNRNTIYF.

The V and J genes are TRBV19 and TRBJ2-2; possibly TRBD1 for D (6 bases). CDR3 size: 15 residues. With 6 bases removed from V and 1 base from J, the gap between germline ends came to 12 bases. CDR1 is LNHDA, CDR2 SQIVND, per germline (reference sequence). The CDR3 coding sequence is TGTGCCAGTAGGGTACAGGGTCAGAACACCGGGGAGCTGTTTTTT. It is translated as CASRVQGQNTGELFF.

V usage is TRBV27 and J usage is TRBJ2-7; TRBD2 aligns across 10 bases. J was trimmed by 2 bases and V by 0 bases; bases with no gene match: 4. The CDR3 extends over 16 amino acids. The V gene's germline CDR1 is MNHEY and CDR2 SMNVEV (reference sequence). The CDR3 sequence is CASSLSGGTSAYEQYF. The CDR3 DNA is TGTGCCAGCAGTTTATCGGGGGGGACTAGCGCCTACGAGCAGTACTTC.

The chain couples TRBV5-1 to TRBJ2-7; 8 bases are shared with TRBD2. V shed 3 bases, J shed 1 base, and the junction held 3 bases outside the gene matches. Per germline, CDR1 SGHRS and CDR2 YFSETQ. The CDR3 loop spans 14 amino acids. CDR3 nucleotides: TGCGCCAGCAGCTCTAGCGGGCTTTCCTACGAGCAGTACTTC. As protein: CASSSSGLSYEQYF.

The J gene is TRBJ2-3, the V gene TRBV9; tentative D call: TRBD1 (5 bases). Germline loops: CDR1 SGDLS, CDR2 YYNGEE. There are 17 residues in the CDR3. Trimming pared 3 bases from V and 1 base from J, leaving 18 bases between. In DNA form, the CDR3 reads TGTGCCAGCAGCGGCCCCCGGAGTGGCAGGGGCACAGATACGCAGTATTTT. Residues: CASSGPRSGRGTDTQYF.

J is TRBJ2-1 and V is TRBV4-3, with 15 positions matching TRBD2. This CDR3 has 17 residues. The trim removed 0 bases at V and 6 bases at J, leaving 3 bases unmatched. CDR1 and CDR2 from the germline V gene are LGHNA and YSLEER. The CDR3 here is CASSQEGLAGGGNEQFF. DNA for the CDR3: TGCGCCAGCAGCCAAGAGGGACTAGCGGGAGGTGGCAATGAGCAGTTCTTC.

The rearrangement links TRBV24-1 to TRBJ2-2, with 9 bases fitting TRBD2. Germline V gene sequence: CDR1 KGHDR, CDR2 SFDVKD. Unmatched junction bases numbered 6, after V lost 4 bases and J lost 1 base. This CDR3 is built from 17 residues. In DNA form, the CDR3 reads TGTGCCACCAGTGAACCAAGACTAGCGGAGAACACCGGGGAGCTGTTTTTT. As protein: CATSEPRLAENTGELFF.